The rows below give T cell receptor beta chains drawn from one sample of a study of regulatory T cells in long-lasting Graves disease. From the multiplex PCR reads, TCRdb called clonotypes with MiXCR, one entry per CDR3 protein. The repertoire has about 470,000 distinct CDR3 sequences, just under 15% of them found once; the top ten carry 16%. These data were likewise used in another study, on T cells in Graves' hyperthyroidism and ophthalmopathy.

The source material was peripheral blood mononuclear cells (PBMCs), sampled at new diagnosis, from a patient treated with antithyroid drugs. The receptors were gathered from a woman in her twenties or thirties with Graves disease. The CDR3 runs from the conserved cysteine through the conserved F or W. D genes are given only for firm matches. The listing skips clone size in some rows; elsewhere it reads once, few, many or a size class.

>TRBV25-1|.|.|TRBJ2-5
CASSEKEGQETQYF
TGTGCCAGCAGTGAAAAGGAGGGCCAGGAGACCCAGTACTTC
>TRBV27|.|.|TRBJ1-1
CASSLSSWGRRNTEAFF
TGTGCCAGCAGTTTATCGTCTTGGGGACGCAGGAACACTGAAGCTTTCTTT
>TRBV30|many|.|TRBJ2-3
CAWSAGNTQYF
TGTGCCTGGAGTGCGGGTAATACGCAGTATTTT
>TRBV12-3/TRBV12-4|many|.|TRBJ2-1
CASSLGAEQFF
TGTGCCAGCAGTTTGGGAGCTGAGCAGTTCTTC
>TRBV4-1|few|.|TRBJ1-2
CASSQDPSGTDYGYTF
TGCGCCAGCAGCCAAGATCCGTCAGGGACCGACTATGGCTACACCTTC
>TRBV28|many|.|TRBJ2-5
CASSLIRGLETQYF
TGTGCCAGCAGTTTAATTAGGGGATTGGAGACCCAGTACTTC
>TRBV4-1|.|TRBD2|TRBJ2-4
CASSQGATASGPKNIQYF
TGCGCCAGCAGCCAAGGGGCTACGGCTAGCGGACCCAAAAACATTCAGTACTTC
>TRBV2|many|.|TRBJ2-3
CAGGLISTDTQYF
TGTGCCGGAGGACTTATCAGCACAGATACGCAGTATTTT
>TRBV20-1|.|TRBD2|TRBJ2-2
CSARDGGTSGRTGELFF
TGCAGTGCTAGAGATGGAGGGACTAGCGGGAGGACCGGGGAGCTGTTTTTT
>TRBV18|few|TRBD2|TRBJ2-7
CASSPLLAGDTSYEQYF
TGTGCCAGCTCACCACTTCTAGCGGGGGATACCTCCTACGAGCAGTACTTC
>TRBV5-1|many|.|TRBJ2-1
CASSLEGAGYNEQFF
TGCGCCAGCAGCTTGGAAGGGGCTGGGTACAATGAGCAGTTCTTC
>TRBV29-1|many|.|TRBJ1-1
CSVVLGVNTEAFF
TGCAGCGTTGTTCTGGGCGTGAACACTGAAGCTTTCTTT
>TRBV7-3|.|.|TRBJ2-1
CASSLTGGRYNEQFF
TGTGCCAGCAGCTTAACGGGGGGTCGCTACAATGAGCAGTTCTTC
>TRBV28|many|.|TRBJ2-1
CASSLPRDNHNEQFF
TGTGCCAGCAGTCTACCTCGGGACAATCACAATGAGCAGTTCTTC
>TRBV2|many|.|TRBJ2-1
CASSEGLLPLHEQFF
TGTGCCAGCAGTGAAGGGCTACTACCCCTCCATGAGCAGTTCTTC
>TRBV3-1|many|.|TRBJ1-1
CASSDGSIRAFF
TGTGCCAGCTCAGACGGATCCATTCGGGCTTTCTTT
>TRBV11-2|many|.|TRBJ2-5
CASSLDLLGQGIQYF
TGTGCCAGCAGCTTAGATCTGTTGGGGCAGGGAATCCAGTACTTC
>TRBV10-2|few|.|TRBJ2-5
CASSETGAGETQYF
TGCGCCAGCAGTGAAACGGGAGCTGGGGAGACCCAGTACTTC
>TRBV7-8|.|.|TRBJ2-7
CASSPRTPEQYF
TGTGCCAGCAGCCCCCGCACGCCTGAGCAGTACTTC
>TRBV6-2/TRBV6-3|.|.|TRBJ2-3
CASSYSIGSTDTQYF
TGTGCCAGCAGTTACTCGATTGGTAGCACAGATACGCAGTATTTT
>TRBV9|few|.|TRBJ2-2
CASNPGGYYTGELFF
TGTGCCAGCAACCCGGGGGGCTATTACACCGGGGAGCTGTTTTTT
>TRBV5-1|many|.|TRBJ1-5
CASSLGTGQPQHF
TGCGCCAGCAGCCTAGGGACGGGGCAGCCCCAGCATTTT
>TRBV6-2/TRBV6-3|many|.|TRBJ2-7
CASGAREPYEQYF
TGTGCCAGCGGGGCAAGGGAACCCTACGAGCAGTACTTC
>TRBV30|many|.|TRBJ2-7
CAWSVHVDEQYF
TGTGCCTGGAGTGTACATGTGGACGAGCAGTACTTC
>TRBV6-9|many|TRBD1|TRBJ1-4
CASSYPPLVGQANEKLFF
TGTGCCAGCAGTTATCCCCCCCTGGTGGGACAGGCTAATGAAAAACTGTTTTTT
>TRBV10-1|few|.|TRBJ2-7
CASSPSGSSHEQYF
TGCGCCAGCAGCCCCTCAGGGAGCTCCCACGAGCAGTACTTC
>TRBV20-1|few|TRBD1|TRBJ1-2
CSARDQGQGGNYGYTF
TGCAGTGCTAGAGACCAAGGACAGGGAGGAAACTATGGCTACACCTTC
>TRBV6-1|.|.|TRBJ2-5
CASSEGRYGTQYF
TGTGCCAGCAGTGAGGGACGGTACGGGACCCAGTACTTC
>TRBV2|many|.|TRBJ2-7
CASSVQGWYEQYF
TGTGCCAGCAGTGTGCAGGGATGGTACGAGCAGTACTTC
>TRBV6-5|.|TRBD1|TRBJ1-4
CASSYGTGINEKLFF
TGTGCCAGCAGTTACGGGACAGGGATAAATGAAAAACTGTTTTTT
>TRBV18|many|.|TRBJ2-7
CASSPKPHSQGPLSF
TGTGCCAGCTCACCCAAACCACATTCCCAGGGTCCTTTGTCCTTC
>TRBV6-2/TRBV6-3|many|TRBD1|TRBJ2-1
CASRPGQGNNEQFF
TGTGCCAGCAGGCCGGGACAGGGGAACAATGAGCAGTTCTTC
>TRBV20-1|many|.|TRBJ2-7
CSASVAVKDEQYF
TGCAGTGCTAGTGTGGCGGTGAAGGACGAGCAGTACTTC
>TRBV7-2|.|.|TRBJ2-1
CASSSLRTDEQFF
TGTGCCAGCAGTTCCCTCAGAACAGATGAGCAGTTCTTC
>TRBV19|many|.|TRBJ2-1
CASSMGIFEQFF
TGTGCCAGTAGTATGGGGATCTTTGAGCAGTTCTTC
>TRBV5-6|few|TRBD2|TRBJ2-5
CASSFASGQETQYF
TGTGCCAGCAGCTTTGCTAGCGGTCAAGAGACCCAGTACTTC
>TRBV11-2|.|TRBD2|TRBJ2-1
CASSLVRGTSGSPGNEQFF
TGTGCCAGCAGCTTAGTAAGAGGGACTAGCGGGAGCCCGGGGAATGAGCAGTTCTTC
>TRBV12-3/TRBV12-4|many|.|TRBJ1-1
CASSLGGRSEAFF
TGTGCCAGCAGCCTGGGTGGCAGGTCTGAAGCTTTCTTT
>TRBV20-1|.|.|TRBJ2-3
CSARVGGYTDTQYF
TGCAGTGCTAGAGTGGGTGGATACACAGATACGCAGTATTTT
>TRBV12-3/TRBV12-4|few|TRBD1|TRBJ2-6
CASSPPRDRSGANVLTF
TGTGCCAGCAGTCCACCCCGGGACAGATCTGGGGCCAACGTCCTGACTTTC
>TRBV7-9|.|TRBD2|TRBJ2-7
CASSSGALAGLYEQYF
TGTGCCAGCAGCTCGGGTGCTCTAGCGGGACTCTACGAGCAGTACTTC
>TRBV6-1|many|TRBD2|TRBJ2-4
CASSQIAGGPIIQYF
TGTGCCAGCAGCCAGATAGCGGGAGGGCCTATCATTCAGTACTTC
>TRBV3-1|.|.|TRBJ1-2
CASSQTGPYGYTF
TGTGCCAGCAGCCAAACAGGGCCCTATGGCTACACCTTC
>TRBV29-1|few|.|TRBJ2-4
CSVGRGDIQYF
TGCAGCGTTGGGAGGGGAGACATTCAGTACTTC
>TRBV19|.|TRBD1|TRBJ2-1
CASSLGQGVNEQFF
TGTGCCAGTAGCTTGGGACAGGGTGTGAATGAGCAGTTCTTC
>TRBV4-1|.|.|TRBJ1-1
CASSPRGAGVDTEAFF
TGCGCCAGCAGCCCACGGGGGGCCGGGGTCGACACTGAAGCTTTCTTT
>TRBV24-1|many|.|TRBJ2-1
CATSSDRTNEQFF
TGTGCCACCAGTTCCGACAGGACCAATGAGCAGTTCTTC
>TRBV7-9|many|TRBD2|TRBJ2-3
CASSPWDSGSTDTQYF
TGTGCCAGCAGCCCGTGGGATAGCGGGAGCACAGATACGCAGTATTTT
>TRBV7-3|many|TRBD2|TRBJ2-3
CASSLTGRGGASTDTQYF
TGTGCCAGCAGCTTAACAGGTCGGGGGGGAGCTAGCACAGATACGCAGTATTTT
>TRBV30|few|TRBD1|TRBJ1-2
CAWGRDRLF
TGTGCCTGGGGCCGGGACAGACTCTTC
>TRBV5-1|few|TRBD1|TRBJ2-7
CASSPSTGTYEQYF
TGCGCCAGCAGCCCCTCGACAGGGACCTACGAGCAGTACTTC
>TRBV7-2|many|.|TRBJ1-1
CASSPTTGMNTEAFF
TGTGCCAGCAGCCCCACGACTGGGATGAACACTGAAGCTTTCTTT
>TRBV9|.|TRBD2|TRBJ2-7
CASSVEGGSGRAGEQYF
TGTGCCAGCAGCGTAGAAGGGGGTAGCGGGAGGGCCGGCGAGCAGTACTTC
>TRBV18|few|TRBD1|TRBJ2-3
CASSPPMTGRLINTDTQYF
TGTGCCAGCTCACCGCCGATGACAGGGAGACTCATAAACACAGATACGCAGTATTTT
>TRBV7-3|many|TRBD2|TRBJ2-1
CASSPRTSGYTNEQFF
TGTGCCAGCAGCCCTAGGACTAGCGGGTATACTAATGAGCAGTTCTTC